One T cell receptor (beta chain) is described in this entry. Its cognate antigen is unknown. This sample was taken from a study of breast tumors, draining lymph nodes, adjacent tissues. Study results and limitations: Data only fit, rather than demonstrated, lymph node origin of most tumor T cells. Tumors had less TCR diversity than lymph nodes, more than nontumor tissue. Tumor and nontumor repertoires were significantly more similar in luminal-like than in basal-like breast cancer.

TCRdb redid the calling of the multiplex PCR reads with MiXCR, one entry per CDR3 protein. Of about 22,000 distinct CDR3 sequences in the sample, 55% to 80% were seen once. The CDR3 is 13 residues long. Looked up from germline, CDR1 is SGHTA and CDR2 is FQGTGA. Trimming stripped 3 bases from V and 5 bases from J, with 8 bases between. The TCR comes from a female donor with breast cancer. Some clones in this sample may be carry-over from other donors' samples. The chain is built from TRBV7-3 and TRBJ2-1, with D unclear. The sequenced sample was tumor-adjacent breast tissue. The CDR3, as DNA: TGTGCCAGCAGCTTCGGACGAGACAATGAGCAGTTCTTC. This translates into CASSFGRDNEQFF. The whole variable domain, remainder taken from reference TRBV7-3 and TRBJ2-1, is GAGVSQTPSNKVTEKGKYVELRCDPISGHTALYWYRQSLGQGPEFLIYFQGTGAADDSGLPNDRFFAVRPEGSVSTLKIQRTERGDSAVYLCASSFGRDNEQFFGPGTRLTVL.